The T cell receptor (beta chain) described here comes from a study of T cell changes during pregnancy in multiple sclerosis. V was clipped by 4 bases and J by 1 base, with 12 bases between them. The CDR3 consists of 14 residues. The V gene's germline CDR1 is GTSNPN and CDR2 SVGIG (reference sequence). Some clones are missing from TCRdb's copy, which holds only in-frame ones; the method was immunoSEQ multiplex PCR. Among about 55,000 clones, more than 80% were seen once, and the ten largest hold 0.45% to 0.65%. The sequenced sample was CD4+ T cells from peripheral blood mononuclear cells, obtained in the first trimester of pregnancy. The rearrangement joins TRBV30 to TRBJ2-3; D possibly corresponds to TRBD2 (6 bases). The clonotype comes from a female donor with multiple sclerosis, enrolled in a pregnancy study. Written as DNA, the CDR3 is TGTGCCTGGAACCGGGAGTCGGGCACAGATACGCAGTATTTT. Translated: CAWNRESGTDTQYF.